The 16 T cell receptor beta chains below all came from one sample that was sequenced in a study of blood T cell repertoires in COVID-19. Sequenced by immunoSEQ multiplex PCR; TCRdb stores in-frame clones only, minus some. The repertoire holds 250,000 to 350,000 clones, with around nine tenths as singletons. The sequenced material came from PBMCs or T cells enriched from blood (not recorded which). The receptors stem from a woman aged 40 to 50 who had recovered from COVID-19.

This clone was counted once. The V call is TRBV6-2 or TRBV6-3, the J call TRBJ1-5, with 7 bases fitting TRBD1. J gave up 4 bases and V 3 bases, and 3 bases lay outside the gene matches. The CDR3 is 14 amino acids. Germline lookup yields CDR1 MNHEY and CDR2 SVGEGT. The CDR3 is CASSYYRGNQPQHF. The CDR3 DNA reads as TGTGCCAGCAGTTATTACAGGGGTAATCAGCCCCAGCATTTT.

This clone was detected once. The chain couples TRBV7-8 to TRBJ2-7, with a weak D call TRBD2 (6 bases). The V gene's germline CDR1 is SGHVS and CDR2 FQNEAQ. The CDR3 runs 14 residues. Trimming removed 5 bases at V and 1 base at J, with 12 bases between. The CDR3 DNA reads TGTGCCAGCAGCCAGACCGGGGGTTCCTACGAGCAGTACTTC. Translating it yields CASSQTGGSYEQYF.

This chain's CDR3 is CASSRTGEDTQYF. The CDR3 DNA reads TGTGCCAGCAGCCGGACAGGGGAAGATACGCAGTATTTT. The chain couples TRBV5-5 to TRBJ2-3; TRBD1 agrees at 9 bases. Germline loops: CDR1 SGHKS, CDR2 YYEKEE (reference sequence). This CDR3 is 13 amino acids long. The V and J ends lost 4 bases and 5 bases, in that order; junction bases with no gene match: 2.

CDR3: CASSFSGTSYYEQYF. CDR3 DNA sequence: TGTGCCAGCAGTTTCTCCGGGACTAGTTACTACGAGCAGTACTTC. The chain links TRBV28 to TRBJ2-7; TRBD2 matches 8 bases. Germline V CDR1 and CDR2: MDHEN, SYDVKM. V dropped 3 bases and J dropped 3; count of bases not matched to a gene: 7. The CDR3 is 15 amino acids.

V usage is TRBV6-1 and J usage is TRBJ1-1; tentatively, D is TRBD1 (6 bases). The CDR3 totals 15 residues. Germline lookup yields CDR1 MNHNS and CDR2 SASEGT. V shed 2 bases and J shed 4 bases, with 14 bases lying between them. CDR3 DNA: TGTGCCAGCAGTGAAAGCGGGGGGCATCGCACTGAAGCTTTCTTT. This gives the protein CASSESGGHRTEAFF.

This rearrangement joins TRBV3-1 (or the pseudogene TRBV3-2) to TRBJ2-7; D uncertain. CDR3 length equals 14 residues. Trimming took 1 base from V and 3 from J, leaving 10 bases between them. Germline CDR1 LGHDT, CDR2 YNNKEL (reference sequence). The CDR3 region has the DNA TGTGCCAGCAGCCAAGGCGACTTTCTCTACGAGCAGTACTTC. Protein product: CASSQGDFLYEQYF.

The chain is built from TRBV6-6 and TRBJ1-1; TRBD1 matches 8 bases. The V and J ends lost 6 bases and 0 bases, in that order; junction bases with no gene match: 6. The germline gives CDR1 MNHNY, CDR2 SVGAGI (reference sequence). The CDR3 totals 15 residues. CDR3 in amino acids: CASRPDRGMNTEAFF. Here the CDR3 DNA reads TGTGCCAGCAGGCCCGACAGGGGCATGAACACTGAAGCTTTCTTT.

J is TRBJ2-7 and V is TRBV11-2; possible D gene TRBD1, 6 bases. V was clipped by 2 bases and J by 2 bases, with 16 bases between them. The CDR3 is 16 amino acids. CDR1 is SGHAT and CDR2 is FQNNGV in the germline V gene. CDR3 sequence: CASSLLGPGQAYEQYF. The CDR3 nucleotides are TGTGCCAGCAGCTTACTCGGACCGGGACAAGCCTACGAGCAGTACTTC.

This CDR3 reads CASSLAPGTTDTQYF. CDR3 DNA sequence: TGCGCCAGCAGCTTGGCCCCGGGGACTACAGATACGCAGTATTTT. This rearrangement joins TRBV5-1 to TRBJ2-3, with D perhaps matching TRBD2 (6 bases). Looked up from germline, CDR1 is SGHRS and CDR2 is YFSETQ. Trimming removed 0 bases from V and 3 bases from J, with 11 bases in between. The CDR3 length is 15 residues.

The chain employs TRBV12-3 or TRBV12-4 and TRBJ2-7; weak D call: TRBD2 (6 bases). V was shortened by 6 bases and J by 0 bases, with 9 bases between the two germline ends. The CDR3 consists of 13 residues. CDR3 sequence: CASSTTSSYEQYF. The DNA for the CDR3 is TGTGCCAGCAGCACGACTAGCTCCTACGAGCAGTACTTC.

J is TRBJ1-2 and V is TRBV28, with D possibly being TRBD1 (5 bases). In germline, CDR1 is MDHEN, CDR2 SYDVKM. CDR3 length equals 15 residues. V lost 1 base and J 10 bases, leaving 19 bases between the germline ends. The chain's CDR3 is CASSLFRGGISDYTF. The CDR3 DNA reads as TGTGCCAGCAGTTTATTTCGGGGGGGGATAAGTGACTACACCTTC.

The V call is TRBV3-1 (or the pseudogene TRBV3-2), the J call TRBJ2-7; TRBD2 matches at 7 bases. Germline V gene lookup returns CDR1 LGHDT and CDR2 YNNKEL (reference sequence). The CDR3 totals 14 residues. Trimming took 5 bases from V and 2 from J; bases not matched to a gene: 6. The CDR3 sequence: CASSWTSSTYEQYF. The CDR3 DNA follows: TGTGCCAGCAGCTGGACTAGTTCTACCTACGAGCAGTACTTC.

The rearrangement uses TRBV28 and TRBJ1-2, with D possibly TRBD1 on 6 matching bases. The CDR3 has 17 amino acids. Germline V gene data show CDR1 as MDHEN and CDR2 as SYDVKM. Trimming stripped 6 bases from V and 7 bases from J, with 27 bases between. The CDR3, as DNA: TGTGCCAGCAGGAACCAGGGGATGGGAGGGGTTAATGGTGGCTACACCTTC. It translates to CASRNQGMGGVNGGYTF.

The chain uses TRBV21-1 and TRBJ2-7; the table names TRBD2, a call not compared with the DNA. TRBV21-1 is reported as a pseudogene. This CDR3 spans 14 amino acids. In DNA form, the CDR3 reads TGTGCCAGCAGCTCCGGGACGGAGGGGTGCGAGCAGTACTTC. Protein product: CASSSGTEGCEQYF.

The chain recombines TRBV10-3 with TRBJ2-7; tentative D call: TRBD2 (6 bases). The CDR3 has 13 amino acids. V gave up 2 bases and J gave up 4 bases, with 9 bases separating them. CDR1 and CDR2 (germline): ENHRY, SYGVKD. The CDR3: CAISEDGLYEQYF. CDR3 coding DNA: TGTGCCATCAGTGAGGACGGACTATACGAGCAGTACTTC.

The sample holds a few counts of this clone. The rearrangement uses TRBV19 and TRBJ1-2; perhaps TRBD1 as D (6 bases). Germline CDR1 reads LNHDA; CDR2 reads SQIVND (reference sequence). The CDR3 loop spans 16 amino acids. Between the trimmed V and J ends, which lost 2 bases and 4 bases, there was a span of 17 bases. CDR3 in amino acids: CASSIQGAGAIYGYTF. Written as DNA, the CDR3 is TGTGCCAGTAGTATACAAGGTGCGGGGGCAATCTATGGCTACACCTTC.